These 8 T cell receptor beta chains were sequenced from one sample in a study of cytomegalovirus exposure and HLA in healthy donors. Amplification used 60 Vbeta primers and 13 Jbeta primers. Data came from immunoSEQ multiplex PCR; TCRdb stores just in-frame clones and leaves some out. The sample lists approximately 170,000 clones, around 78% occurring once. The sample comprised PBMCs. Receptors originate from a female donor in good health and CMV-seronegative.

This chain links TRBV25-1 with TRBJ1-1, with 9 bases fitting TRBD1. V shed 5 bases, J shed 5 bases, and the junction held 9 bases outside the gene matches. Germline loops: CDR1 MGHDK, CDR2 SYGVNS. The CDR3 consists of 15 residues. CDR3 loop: CASSPQGASGTEAFF. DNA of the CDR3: TGTGCCAGCAGTCCACAGGGGGCGAGTGGGACTGAAGCTTTCTTT. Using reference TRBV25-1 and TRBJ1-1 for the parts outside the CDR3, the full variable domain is EADIYQTPRYLVIGTGKKITLECSQTMGHDKMYWYQQDPGMELHLIHYSYGVNSTEKGDLSSESTVSRIRTEHFPLTLESARPSHTSQYLCASSPQGASGTEAFFGQGTRLTVV.

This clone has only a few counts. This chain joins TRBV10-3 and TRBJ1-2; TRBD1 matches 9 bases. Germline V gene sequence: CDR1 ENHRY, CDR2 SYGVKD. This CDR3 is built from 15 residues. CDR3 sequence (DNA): TGTGCACTCTCCCCGGGACAGGGAAAGAACTATGGCTACACCTTC. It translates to CALSPGQGKNYGYTF.

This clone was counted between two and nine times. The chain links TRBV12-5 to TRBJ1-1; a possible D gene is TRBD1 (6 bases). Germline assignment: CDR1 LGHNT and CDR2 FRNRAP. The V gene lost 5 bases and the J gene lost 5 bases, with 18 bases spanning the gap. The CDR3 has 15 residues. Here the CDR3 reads CASGLTGGRGTEAFF. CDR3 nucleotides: TGTGCTAGTGGTCTAACCGGGGGGCGAGGGACTGAAGCTTTCTTT.

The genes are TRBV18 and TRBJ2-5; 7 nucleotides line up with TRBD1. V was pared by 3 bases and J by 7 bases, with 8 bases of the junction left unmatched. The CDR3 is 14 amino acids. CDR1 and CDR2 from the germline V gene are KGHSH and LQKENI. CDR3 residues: CASSPPYHRGTQYF. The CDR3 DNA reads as TGTGCCAGCTCACCGCCTTATCACAGGGGGACCCAGTACTTC.

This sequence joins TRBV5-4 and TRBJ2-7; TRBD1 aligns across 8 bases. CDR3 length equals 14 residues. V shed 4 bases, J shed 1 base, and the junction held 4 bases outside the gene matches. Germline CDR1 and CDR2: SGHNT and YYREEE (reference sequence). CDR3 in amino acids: CASSLRDRSYEQYF. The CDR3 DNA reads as TGTGCCAGCAGCCTCCGGGACAGGTCCTACGAGCAGTACTTC.

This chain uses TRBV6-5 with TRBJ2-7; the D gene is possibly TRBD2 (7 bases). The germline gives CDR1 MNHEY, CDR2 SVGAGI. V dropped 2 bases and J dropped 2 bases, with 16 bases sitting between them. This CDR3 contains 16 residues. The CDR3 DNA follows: TGTGCCAGCAGTTACAGGGGGGGCGCGGGAACCTACGAGCAGTACTTC. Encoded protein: CASSYRGGAGTYEQYF.

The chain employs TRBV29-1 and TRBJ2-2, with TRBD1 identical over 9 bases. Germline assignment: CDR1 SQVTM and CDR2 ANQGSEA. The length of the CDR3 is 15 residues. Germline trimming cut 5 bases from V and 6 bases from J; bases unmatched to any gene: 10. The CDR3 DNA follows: TGCAGCGTTCCTTCCGGGACAGGGTACTCCGGGGAGCTGTTTTTT. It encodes CSVPSGTGYSGELFF.

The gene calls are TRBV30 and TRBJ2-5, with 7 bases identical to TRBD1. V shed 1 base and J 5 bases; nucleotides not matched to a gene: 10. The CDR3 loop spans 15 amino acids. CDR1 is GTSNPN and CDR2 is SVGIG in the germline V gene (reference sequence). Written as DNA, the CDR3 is TGTGCCTGGAGTGCTCTGACAGGGTTCGCGGAGACCCAGTACTTC. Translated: CAWSALTGFAETQYF.